This TCR beta chain was profiled in a study of blood T cell repertoires in COVID-19. For the study at large: The United States, Italy and Spain supplied acute and convalescent COVID-19 samples. The analysed material was cDNA or gDNA that came from T cells, B-cell-depleted T cells, or PBMCs.

V shed 5 bases and J 1 base; nucleotides not matched to a gene: 3. This CDR3 has 14 amino acids. The germline CDR1 and CDR2 sequences are SNHLY and FYNNEI. Per the original data handling: The authors estimated nucleated cell counts from reference gene primer amplification. Only in-frame clones appear in the TCRdb table, and some are missing; sequencing was by immunoSEQ multiplex PCR. The DNA was the basis for D and trimming; V, J and clone size are from that table. The sample records around 110,000 clones, approximately 81% being singletons. The sequenced sample was peripheral blood. The chain carries TRBV2 and TRBJ2-3, with 7 bases identical to TRBD2. The sequence derives from a man between 40 and 49 years old with acute or convalescent COVID-19. CDR3 sequence reads: CASSLTSGTDTQYF. The CDR3 DNA reads TGTGCCAGCAGTCTAACTAGCGGCACAGATACGCAGTATTTT. Filled out from reference TRBV2 and TRBJ2-3, the complete variable domain reads EPEVTQTPSHQVTQMGQEVILRCVPISNHLYFYWYRQILGQKVEFLVSFYNNEISEKSEIFDDQFSVERPDGSNFTLKIRSTKLEDSAMYFCASSLTSGTDTQYFGPGTRLTVL.